Given below is one TCR beta chain in context. This entry belongs to a study of blood T cell repertoires in COVID-19. On the study more broadly: There were acute and convalescent COVID-19 samples, and they came from the United States, Italy and Spain. Sample material is recorded as cDNA or gDNA derived from T cells, B-cell-depleted T cells, or PBMCs.

Original analysis: For nucleated cells, counts were estimated from reference gene primer amplification. Libraries were prepared by immunoSEQ multiplex PCR; TCRdb keeps only in-frame clonotypes and omits some of them. Clone size and the V and J calls come from that table; the DNA yielded D and trimming. Seen here are 200,000 to 250,000 clones, approximately 80% observed once, and the top ten hold less than 15%. Germline CDR1 reads SGHDT; CDR2 reads YYEEEE. J gave up 4 bases and V 4 bases, and 4 bases lay outside the gene matches. CDR3 length equals 15 residues. Sequencing was done on a sample of peripheral blood. The sequence came from a human donor in a cohort sampled during active COVID-19. The rearrangement links TRBV5-6 to TRBJ2-1, with TRBD2 matching 11 bases. The CDR3 here is CASSPGTSGYNEQFF. The DNA of the CDR3 is TGTGCCAGCAGCCCTGGGACTAGCGGATACAATGAGCAGTTCTTC.